The T cell receptor (beta chain) described here comes from a study of low-dose radiotherapy and immunotherapy resistance in tumors. Study details: Study patients were administered oral aspirin at 300 mg daily for four cycles from cycle 1 day 1.

Described time point: before trial treatment. Donors received a regimen that comprised nivolumab, ipilimumab, aspirin, low-dose cyclophosphamide and low-dose radiotherapy. With TRAV- and TRBV-specific primers, first-strand cDNA was made, covering the alpha and beta chains. Both a constant-region primer and a V-primer adapter served to amplify TCRs across 15 to 25 PCR cycles. TCRdb processed the reads anew with MiXCR; each CDR3 protein has one entry. The sample shows 65,000 to 90,000 distinct CDR3 sequences, about 20% of them seen only once. This clonotype was counted many times. V dropped 2 bases and J dropped 7 bases, with 8 bases sitting between them. The CDR3 has 13 amino acids. Germline values: CDR1 MNHEY, CDR2 SVGAGI.

This receptor was identified in a male donor with prostate cancer. The chain couples TRBV6-5 to TRBJ2-2, with a tentative D call TRBD1 (6 bases). The starting material was PBMCs, obtained before treatment. CDR3 protein: CASSYKGDGELFF. The CDR3 DNA follows: TGTGCCAGCAGTTACAAGGGGGACGGGGAGCTGTTTTTT.